The sequence of this TCR beta chain was determined in a study of T-cell memory formation after mild COVID-19. This clonotype was picked up a small number of times. Its specificity is not known. Findings and caveats of the study: CD8+ contracting clones occupied EMRA, while CD4+ ones occupied mainly CM and EM.

One entry per CDR3 protein, called by TCRdb with MiXCR from the 5' RACE reads. The data contain about 350,000 distinct CDR3 sequences, around a fifth of them singletons. The CDR3 sequence is 15 residues long. Trimming removed 3 bases from V and 4 bases from J, with 14 bases in between. Germline V gene lookup returns CDR1 SGHVS and CDR2 FQNEAQ. The chain recombines TRBV7-8 with TRBJ2-3, with D hard to call. This TCR derives from a man between 18 and 29 years old who had mild COVID-19 (a few samples of this study predate the infection). Cell type and time point are not known. Sequencing used PBMCs or a T cell subset sorted from them (not recorded which). The CDR3 DNA reads TGTGCCAGCAGCTTTGGGATCTCCGGTGCAGATACGCAGTATTTT. This sequence encodes CASSFGISGADTQYF.